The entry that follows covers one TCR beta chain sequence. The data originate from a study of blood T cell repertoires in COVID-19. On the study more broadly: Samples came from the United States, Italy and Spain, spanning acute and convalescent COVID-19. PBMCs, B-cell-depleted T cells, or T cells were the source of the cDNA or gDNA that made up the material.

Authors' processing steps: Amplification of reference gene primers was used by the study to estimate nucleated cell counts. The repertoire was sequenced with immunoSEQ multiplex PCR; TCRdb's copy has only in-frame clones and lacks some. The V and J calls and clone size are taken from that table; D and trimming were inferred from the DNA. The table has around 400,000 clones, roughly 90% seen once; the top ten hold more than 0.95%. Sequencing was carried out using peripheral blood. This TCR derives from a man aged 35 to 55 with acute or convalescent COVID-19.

CDR3 residues: CASSTGTYGYTF. The CDR3 bases are TGTGCCAGCTCGACAGGGACCTATGGCTACACCTTC. The chain joins TRBV12-3 or TRBV12-4 to TRBJ1-2; TRBD1 aligns across 7 bases. V dropped 8 bases and J dropped 4; count of bases not matched to a gene: 4. CDR3 length equals 12 residues.